The 32 T cell receptor beta chains below were found in one sample sequenced in a study of shared clonotypes between healthy human individuals. Libraries were prepared by immunoSEQ multiplex PCR; TCRdb keeps only in-frame clonotypes and omits some of them. Found here are about 690,000 clones, 90% of them singletons; the top ten hold 34%. Sequencing was performed on memory CD8+ T cells from PBMCs. As to subset: CD45RO+ cells pooled with CCR7-negative TemRA cells. The receptor set was obtained from a man aged 18 to 29 in good health. Some clones in this sample may be carry-over from other donors' samples.

In this sample, this clone turned up once. This chain connects TRBV6-5 to TRBJ1-1, with D tentatively TRBD1 (6 bases). The CDR3 has 14 amino acids. Trimming pared 3 bases from V and 6 bases from J, leaving 14 bases between. CDR1 is MNHEY, CDR2 SVGAGI, per germline. The CDR3 DNA follows: TGTGCCAGCAGTTATGGGTCAGGGGTTCCTGAAGCTTTCTTT. Protein: CASSYGSGVPEAFF.

The chain couples TRBV7-9 to TRBJ2-5; either TRBD1 or TRBD2 may fit D (5 bases each). V was clipped by 5 bases and J by 5 bases, with 15 bases between them. The CDR3 contains 14 residues. Germline CDR1 reads SEHNR; CDR2 reads FQNEAQ (reference sequence). CDR3 DNA sequence: TGTGCCAGCAGCCACGGGACCCAAAGGGAGACCCAGTACTTC. The encoded protein is CASSHGTQRETQYF.

This sequence joins TRBV5-1 and TRBJ1-1; unclear D gene. Trimming left V 3 bases short and J 0 bases short, with 21 bases between. Germline CDR1 and CDR2: SGHRS and YFSETQ. The CDR3 is made up of 18 amino acids. CDR3: CASSSAPRASILNTEAFF. The CDR3 region has the DNA TGCGCCAGCAGCTCAGCTCCCCGGGCATCTATCCTGAACACTGAAGCTTTCTTT.

The CDR3 loop is CASSLESAGEGEQYF. The CDR3 region has the DNA TGTGCCAGCAGCTTAGAATCGGCCGGAGAGGGGGAGCAGTACTTC. This sequence joins TRBV7-9 and TRBJ2-7, with D perhaps being TRBD1 or TRBD2 (5 bases each). The CDR3 is made up of 15 amino acids. The germline V gene encodes CDR1 SEHNR and CDR2 FQNEAQ (reference sequence). V lost 1 base, J lost 7 bases, and 17 bases lay in between.

The table lists this clone with a few counts. The chain links TRBV30 to TRBJ1-1; no definite D call. The V end was cut by 5 bases, the J end by 0 bases, with 10 bases between. CDR1 is GTSNPN, CDR2 SVGIG, per germline (reference sequence). The CDR3 spans 13 residues. This chain's CDR3 is CAWGQKMNTEAFF. The DNA of the CDR3 is TGTGCCTGGGGGCAGAAGATGAACACTGAAGCTTTCTTT.

This chain links TRBV11-3 with TRBJ2-1; 7 bases agree with TRBD2. CDR1 and CDR2 from the germline V gene are SGHNT and YENEEA. This CDR3 spans 13 amino acids. Germline trimming cut 0 bases from V and 9 bases from J; bases unmatched to any gene: 2. DNA for the CDR3: TGTGCCAGCAGCTTAGATCTAGCGGCTGAGCAGTTCTTC. Its protein is CASSLDLAAEQFF.

The V and J genes are TRBV10-3 and TRBJ2-7; TRBD1 matches 9 bases. V trimming: 2 bases; J trimming: 3 bases; junction bases outside the gene matches: 5. CDR1 ENHRY and CDR2 SYGVKD come from the germline V gene. CDR3 length equals 15 residues. CDR3 region: CAISEHRGLHYEQYF. The CDR3 DNA reads as TGTGCCATCAGTGAGCACAGGGGGCTCCACTACGAGCAGTACTTC.

The chain uses TRBV5-1 and TRBJ2-5; TRBD1 agrees at 11 bases. The CDR3 is 16 residues long. The germline V gene encodes CDR1 SGHRS and CDR2 YFSETQ. The junction had 11 bases not matched to a gene; V was cut back by 5 bases and J by 5 bases. This CDR3 reads CASRTGQGALGETQYF. CDR3 nucleotides: TGCGCCAGCAGGACAGGACAGGGGGCGTTGGGGGAGACCCAGTACTTC.

The chain is built from TRBV9 and TRBJ2-1; 10 nucleotides line up with TRBD2. This CDR3 comprises 16 residues. Trimming removed 0 bases from V and 10 bases from J; junction bases left unmatched: 10. Germline V gene sequence: CDR1 SGDLS, CDR2 YYNGEE. The CDR3 DNA is TGTGCCAGCAGCGTAGCTGGGCTAGCGGGGGTTTCAGAGCAGTTCTTC. It codes for CASSVAGLAGVSEQFF.

This chain uses TRBV27 with TRBJ2-2; D is uncertain. V was trimmed by 5 bases and J by 6 bases, leaving 16 bases between them. This CDR3 region has 15 residues. Germline V gene data show CDR1 as MNHEY and CDR2 as SMNVEV (reference sequence). CDR3 nucleotide sequence: TGTGCCAGCAGTCCCTTGGGGTTGCGGCCCGGGGAGCTGTTTTTT. Its protein product is CASSPLGLRPGELFF.

V is TRBV4-3 and J is TRBJ2-2, with TRBD2 matching over 9 bases. Per germline, CDR1 LGHNA and CDR2 YSLEER. CDR3 length: 16 residues. V shed 6 bases, J shed 3 bases, and the junction held 8 bases outside the gene matches. The CDR3 here is CASRWREGLDTGELFF. For the CDR3, the DNA is TGCGCCAGCAGATGGCGGGAGGGCCTGGACACCGGGGAGCTGTTTTTT.

The chain carries TRBV19 and TRBJ1-1; D gene unclear. Trimming took 5 bases from V and 3 from J, leaving 13 bases between them. CDR3 length: 14 amino acids. Per germline, CDR1 LNHDA and CDR2 SQIVND (reference sequence). This CDR3 is CASSWWPADTEAFF. In DNA form, the CDR3 reads TGTGCCAGTAGTTGGTGGCCGGCGGACACTGAAGCTTTCTTT. Complete variable domain (other parts from reference TRBV19 and TRBJ1-1): DGGITQSPKYLFRKEGQNVTLSCEQNLNHDAMYWYRQDPGQGLRLIYYSQIVNDFQKGDIAEGYSVSREKKESFPLTVTSAQKNPTAFYLCASSWWPADTEAFFGQGTRLTVV.

The chain combines TRBV30 with TRBJ2-7; maybe TRBD1 (6 bases). V was cut by 4 bases and J by 3 bases, with 19 bases left in between. The V gene's germline CDR1 is GTSNPN and CDR2 SVGIG (reference sequence). The CDR3 loop spans 15 amino acids. The DNA of the CDR3 is TGTGCCTGGATTAGCAAGGACAGCCATCTCTACGAGCAGTACTTC. It translates to CAWISKDSHLYEQYF.

V gene TRBV7-9 combines with J gene TRBJ2-7; possible D gene TRBD2, 6 bases. V lost 1 base, J lost 0 bases, and 13 bases lay in between. Germline loops: CDR1 SEHNR, CDR2 FQNEAQ (reference sequence). This CDR3 is 16 amino acids long. CDR3 sequence: CASSLGLRDFSYEQYF. DNA for the CDR3: TGTGCCAGCAGCTTAGGTCTGCGGGATTTCTCCTACGAGCAGTACTTC. Complete variable domain (other parts from reference TRBV7-9 and TRBJ2-7): DTGVSQNPRHKITKRGQNVTFRCDPISEHNRLYWYRQTLGQGPEFLTYFQNEAQLEKSRLLSDRFSAERPKGSFSTLEIQRTEQGDSAMYLCASSLGLRDFSYEQYFGPGTRLTVT.

V gene TRBV28 combines with J gene TRBJ2-1, with 12 bases fitting TRBD2. V shed 6 bases and J 8 bases; nucleotides not matched to a gene: 5. CDR3 length: 14 amino acids. From germline, CDR1 is MDHEN and CDR2 SYDVKM. The CDR3 reads CASRLAGGPDEQFF. The CDR3 coding sequence is TGTGCCAGCAGGCTAGCGGGAGGGCCGGATGAGCAGTTCTTC.

The chain recombines TRBV2 with TRBJ2-1, with D perhaps matching TRBD1 or TRBD2 (7 bases each). V gave up 9 bases and J gave up 0 bases, with 12 bases separating them. CDR3 length: 14 amino acids. Germline CDR1 SNHLY, CDR2 FYNNEI. The CDR3 DNA sequence: TGTGCCAGTGGGGGGGACAGCTCCTACAATGAGCAGTTCTTC. Its translation: CASGGDSSYNEQFF.

This clone turned up a few times. This chain uses TRBV4-2 with TRBJ1-1, with a weak D call TRBD1 (6 bases). The CDR3 is made up of 14 amino acids. The V end was cut by 0 bases, the J end by 5 bases, with 10 bases between. Germline-derived CDR1 and CDR2 are LGHNA and YNFKEQ. The CDR3 loop reads CASSQEGAKTEAFF. CDR3 DNA: TGTGCCAGCAGCCAAGAGGGGGCGAAAACTGAAGCTTTCTTT.

The rearrangement links TRBV7-9 to TRBJ2-7; TRBD2 matches at 7 bases. J lost 3 bases, V lost 6 bases, and 5 bases had no gene match. Per the germline V gene, CDR1 is SEHNR and CDR2 is FQNEAQ (reference sequence). CDR3 length: 13 amino acids. CDR3 amino acids: CASRSPGGYEQYF. CDR3 nucleotides: TGTGCCAGCAGGTCCCCGGGAGGCTACGAGCAGTACTTC.

The chain employs TRBV5-6 and TRBJ2-4; D remains ambiguous. Germline V gene sequence: CDR1 SGHDT, CDR2 YYEEEE. Trimming removed 0 bases at V and 5 bases at J, with 6 bases between. This CDR3 has 13 residues. In DNA form, the CDR3 reads TGTGCCAGCAGCTTGGGACCCCAAAACATTCAGTACTTC. This encodes CASSLGPQNIQYF. Using reference TRBV5-6 and TRBJ2-4 for the parts outside the CDR3, the full variable domain is DAGVTQSPTHLIKTRGQQVTLRCSPKSGHDTVSWYQQALGQGPQFIFQYYEEEERQRGNFPDRFSGHQFPNYSSELNVNALLLGDSALYLCASSLGPQNIQYFGAGTRLSVL.

The chain is built from TRBV28 and TRBJ2-2; D may be TRBD1 (5 bases). Trimming took 8 bases from V and 7 from J, leaving 11 bases between them. The CDR3 has 12 residues. Germline CDR1 reads MDHEN; CDR2 reads SYDVKM. The CDR3 sequence: CASQGADGELFF. The CDR3 bases are TGTGCCAGCCAAGGGGCGGACGGGGAGCTGTTTTTT.

Notes on this clone: The same CDR3 can be traced to other DNA sequences in this sample. The rearrangement uses TRBV6-6 and TRBJ2-5, with no clear D. CDR1 is MNHNY, CDR2 SVGAGI, per germline (reference sequence). With 5 bases removed from V and 5 bases from J, the gap between germline ends came to 15 bases. The CDR3 runs to 14 residues. CDR3 sequence: CASSPSPGGETQYF. The CDR3 DNA follows: TGTGCCAGCAGTCCATCCCCCGGTGGGGAGACCCAGTACTTC.

The chain combines TRBV30 with TRBJ2-1; D unresolved. The CDR3 length is 12 residues. The germline V gene has CDR1 GTSNPN and CDR2 SVGIG (reference sequence). Trimming removed 5 bases from V and 0 bases from J, with 5 bases in between. CDR3 DNA sequence: TGTGCCTGGTCGATCTCCTACAATGAGCAGTTCTTC. Translation: CAWSISYNEQFF. Using reference TRBV30 and TRBJ2-1 for the parts outside the CDR3, the full variable domain is SQTIHQWPATLVQPVGSPLSLECTVEGTSNPNLYWYRQAAGRGLQLLFYSVGIGQISSEVPQNLSASRPQDRQFILSSKKLLLSDSGFYLCAWSISYNEQFFGPGTRLTVL.

In nucleotides, the CDR3 is TGTGCCATCAGTGAGTCCGGGACAAGGTATGGCTACACCTTC. Its translation: CAISESGTRYGYTF. The chain has TRBV10-3 and TRBJ1-2; the D gene is possibly TRBD1 (6 bases). Trimming took off 0 bases at V and 5 bases at J, with 10 bases between the two ends. This CDR3 spans 14 amino acids. Germline V gene lookup returns CDR1 ENHRY and CDR2 SYGVKD.

The V gene is TRBV9, the J gene TRBJ2-7; D is undetermined. Germline values: CDR1 SGDLS, CDR2 YYNGEE. The CDR3 loop spans 12 amino acids. V was clipped by 3 bases and J by 3 bases, with 7 bases between them. The CDR3 DNA sequence: TGTGCCAGCAGCGGAATGGGCTACGAGCAGTACTTC. It specifies CASSGMGYEQYF.

The V and J genes are TRBV15 and TRBJ2-1, with D possibly matching TRBD2 (6 bases). The CDR3 covers 12 residues. Germline V gives CDR1 LNHNV, CDR2 YYDKDF (reference sequence). Trimming removed 8 bases from V and 5 bases from J, with 10 bases in between. The CDR3 is CATLEGNNEQFF. For the CDR3, the DNA is TGTGCCACCCTGGAGGGGAACAATGAGCAGTTCTTC.

The CDR3 DNA reads as TGTGCCAGCTCACCGCCGGGACAGGGGGCCAACGAGCAGTACTTC. This gives the protein CASSPPGQGANEQYF. The chain carries TRBV18 and TRBJ2-7; 12 bases align to TRBD1. The length of the CDR3 is 15 residues. Trimming removed 3 bases from V and 5 bases from J; junction bases left unmatched: 5. The germline CDR1 and CDR2 sequences are KGHSH and LQKENI.

The gene calls are TRBV27 and TRBJ2-2, with no clear D. CDR3 size: 14 residues. CDR1 is MNHEY, CDR2 SMNVEV, per germline (reference sequence). Trimming cost V 2 bases and J 6 bases, with 10 bases left between them. The CDR3 loop reads CASSLPRVPGELFF. For the CDR3, the DNA is TGTGCCAGCAGTTTACCCCGGGTCCCCGGGGAGCTGTTTTTT.

The V gene is TRBV9, the J gene TRBJ2-1; 7 nucleotides align to TRBD2. Trimming cost V 0 bases and J 2 bases; bases outside gene matches: 8. Germline CDR1 SGDLS, CDR2 YYNGEE. This CDR3 has 17 residues. CDR3 DNA sequence: TGTGCCAGCAGCGTAGTCGCGGCAGGACTAGCCTACAATGAGCAGTTCTTC. This gives the protein CASSVVAAGLAYNEQFF. Full variable domain (remainder filled in from reference TRBV9 and TRBJ2-1): DSGVTQTPKHLITATGQRVTLRCSPRSGDLSVYWYQQSLDQGLQFLIQYYNGEERAKGNILERFSAQQFPDLHSELNLSSLELGDSALYFCASSVVAAGLAYNEQFFGPGTRLTVL.

The chain links TRBV7-9 to TRBJ2-7; possible D gene TRBD2, 5 bases. Germline-derived CDR1 and CDR2 are SEHNR and FQNEAQ (reference sequence). V was cut by 1 base and J by 2 bases, with 9 bases left in between. The length of the CDR3 is 14 residues. CDR3 nucleotide sequence: TGTGCCAGCAGCTTAGTTGACGGGACCTACGAGCAGTACTTC. This translates into CASSLVDGTYEQYF.

The table lists this clone with a few counts. The chain has TRBV5-1 and TRBJ1-1; TRBD1 matches at 8 bases. Germline CDR1 reads SGHRS; CDR2 reads YFSETQ. Trimming removed 4 bases from V and 0 bases from J; junction bases left unmatched: 5. The CDR3 is 15 amino acids. The CDR3 DNA follows: TGCGCCAGCAGCATCTCGACAGGGGTGAACACTGAAGCTTTCTTT. Translated: CASSISTGVNTEAFF.

The rearrangement links TRBV9 to TRBJ2-3; 9 nucleotides align to TRBD2. The CDR3 covers 17 residues. Per germline, CDR1 SGDLS and CDR2 YYNGEE. With V trimmed by 0 bases and J by 2 bases, 7 bases remained unmatched. The CDR3 loop reads CASSVGGLAQFTDTQYF. The CDR3 DNA follows: TGTGCCAGCAGCGTAGGAGGACTAGCGCAATTCACAGATACGCAGTATTTT.

The chain links TRBV27 to TRBJ1-1; possibly TRBD1 for D (6 bases). Trimming removed 3 bases at V and 4 bases at J, with 12 bases between. The CDR3 runs 14 residues. CDR1 MNHEY and CDR2 SMNVEV come from the germline V gene (reference sequence). This CDR3 reads CASSFRGGGTEAFF. CDR3 DNA: TGTGCCAGCAGTTTCAGGGGAGGCGGCACTGAAGCTTTCTTT.